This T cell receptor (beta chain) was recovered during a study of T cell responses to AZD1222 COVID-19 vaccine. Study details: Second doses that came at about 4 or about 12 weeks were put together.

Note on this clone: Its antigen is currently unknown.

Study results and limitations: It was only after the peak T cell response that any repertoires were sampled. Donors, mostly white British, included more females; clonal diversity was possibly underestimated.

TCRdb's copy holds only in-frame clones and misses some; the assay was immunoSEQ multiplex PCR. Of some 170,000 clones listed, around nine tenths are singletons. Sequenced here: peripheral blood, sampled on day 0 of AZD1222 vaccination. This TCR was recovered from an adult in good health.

The CDR3 here is CASSEASGTAYEQYF. The CDR3 bases are TGTGCCAGCAGTGAAGCCTCAGGGACAGCCTACGAGCAGTACTTC. The chain uses TRBV6-1 and TRBJ2-7; 7 bases are shared with TRBD1. V trimming: 0 bases; J trimming: 2 bases; junction bases outside the gene matches: 4. From germline, CDR1 is MNHNS and CDR2 SASEGT. The CDR3 has 15 amino acids.